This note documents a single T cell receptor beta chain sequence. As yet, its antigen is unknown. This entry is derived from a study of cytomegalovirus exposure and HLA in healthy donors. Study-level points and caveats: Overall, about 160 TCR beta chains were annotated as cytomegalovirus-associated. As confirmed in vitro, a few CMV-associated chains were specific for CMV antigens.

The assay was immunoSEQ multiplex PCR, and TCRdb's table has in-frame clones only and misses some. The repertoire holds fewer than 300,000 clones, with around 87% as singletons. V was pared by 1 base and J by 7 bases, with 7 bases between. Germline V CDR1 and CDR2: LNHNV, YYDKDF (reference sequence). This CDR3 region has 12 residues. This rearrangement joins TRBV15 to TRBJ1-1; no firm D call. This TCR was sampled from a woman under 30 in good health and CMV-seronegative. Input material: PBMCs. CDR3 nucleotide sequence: TGTGCCACCAGCAGAGCAACCTATGAAGCTTTCTTT. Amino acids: CATSRATYEAFF.